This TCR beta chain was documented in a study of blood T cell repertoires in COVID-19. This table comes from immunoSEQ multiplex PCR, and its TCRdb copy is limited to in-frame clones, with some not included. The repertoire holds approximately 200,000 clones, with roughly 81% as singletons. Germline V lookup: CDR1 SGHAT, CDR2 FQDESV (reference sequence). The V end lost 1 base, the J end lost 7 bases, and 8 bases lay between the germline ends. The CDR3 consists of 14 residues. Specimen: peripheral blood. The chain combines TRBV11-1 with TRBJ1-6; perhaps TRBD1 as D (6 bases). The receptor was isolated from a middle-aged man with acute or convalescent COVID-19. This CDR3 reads CASSLDGQNSPLHF. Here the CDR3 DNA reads TGTGCCAGCAGCTTAGACGGACAGAATTCACCCCTCCACTTT.